A selection of T cell receptor beta chains follows, all from one sample in a study of blood T cell repertoires in COVID-19. Clones were sequenced by immunoSEQ multiplex PCR, and TCRdb holds only the in-frame ones, with some missing. Here the sample spans around 250,000 clones, around 91% being singletons. The sample consisted of peripheral blood. Receptors were obtained from a woman aged 55-70 years with COVID-19, enrolled during active disease. Both conserved end residues are part of each CDR3. A D gene is named only where the DNA matches it firmly. Expanded clones get a size class; other rows say once, few or many, or leave the size out.

CDR3aa: CASSFRVTGELFF; CDR3nt: TGTGCCAGCAGCTTTCGGGTTACCGGGGAGCTGTTTTTT; abundance: .; j_gene: TRBJ2-2; v_gene: TRBV5-4; d_gene: .
CDR3aa: CASSLGPVPNNPTGYTF; CDR3nt: TGTGCCAGCAGCTTAGGGCCCGTCCCGAACAATCCAACTGGCTACACCTTC; abundance: .; j_gene: TRBJ1-2; v_gene: TRBV7-8; d_gene: .
CDR3aa: CASSQRDSNLHF; CDR3nt: TGTGCCAGCAGTCAAAGGGACAGCAACCTCCACTTT; abundance: .; j_gene: TRBJ1-6; v_gene: TRBV3-1/TRBV3-2; d_gene: TRBD1
CDR3aa: CASSLVPFSQPQHF; CDR3nt: TGTGCCAGCAGCTTGGTCCCATTTAGTCAGCCCCAGCATTTT; abundance: .; j_gene: TRBJ1-5; v_gene: TRBV5-8; d_gene: .
CDR3aa: CASSQAGWAGNEQFF; CDR3nt: TGTGCCAGCTCCCAGGCCGGGTGGGCGGGCAATGAGCAGTTCTTC; abundance: .; j_gene: TRBJ2-1; v_gene: TRBV18; d_gene: .
CDR3aa: CASSPWREETQYF; CDR3nt: TGTGCCAGCAGCCCGTGGAGGGAAGAGACCCAGTACTTC; abundance: .; j_gene: TRBJ2-5; v_gene: TRBV3-1/TRBV3-2; d_gene: .
CDR3aa: CASSLEGGTDTQYF; CDR3nt: TGCGCCAGCAGCTTGGAAGGGGGCACAGATACGCAGTATTTT; abundance: .; j_gene: TRBJ2-3; v_gene: TRBV5-1; d_gene: .
CDR3aa: CASSVSGNTQYF; CDR3nt: TGTGCCAGCAGTGTATCCGGGAATACGCAGTATTTT; abundance: .; j_gene: TRBJ2-3; v_gene: TRBV6-2/TRBV6-3; d_gene: .
CDR3aa: CASSQDLPTRGNTIYF; CDR3nt: TGTGCCAGCAGCCAAGATCTTCCAACGCGGGGAAACACCATATATTTT; abundance: .; j_gene: TRBJ1-3; v_gene: TRBV3-1/TRBV3-2; d_gene: .
CDR3aa: CASSKAPRGQEVGETQYF; CDR3nt: TGTGCCAGCAGCAAAGCCCCGCGGGGCCAGGAGGTCGGCGAGACCCAGTACTTC; abundance: .; j_gene: TRBJ2-5; v_gene: TRBV21-1; d_gene: .
CDR3aa: CASSSMGGARIVNTEAFF; CDR3nt: TGTGCCAGCAGCTCTATGGGGGGGGCTCGTATTGTGAACACTGAAGCTTTCTTT; abundance: .; j_gene: TRBJ1-1; v_gene: TRBV13; d_gene: .
CDR3aa: CASTGAGGYTF; CDR3nt: TGTGCCAGCACCGGAGCGGGCGGCTACACCTTC; abundance: .; j_gene: TRBJ1-2; v_gene: TRBV5-8; d_gene: .
CDR3aa: CASGQGNSPLHF; CDR3nt: TGTGCCAGCGGACAGGGAAATTCACCCCTCCACTTT; abundance: once; j_gene: TRBJ1-6; v_gene: TRBV5-6; d_gene: TRBD1
CDR3aa: CASSANYYGGARDTQYF; CDR3nt: TGTGCCAGCAGCGCGAATTATTACGGGGGGGCAAGAGATACGCAGTATTTT; abundance: .; j_gene: TRBJ2-3; v_gene: TRBV7-3; d_gene: TRBD2
CDR3aa: CASSSKGRSYEQYF; CDR3nt: TGTGCCAGCAGTTCCAAGGGGCGCTCCTACGAGCAGTACTTC; abundance: .; j_gene: TRBJ2-7; v_gene: TRBV27; d_gene: .
CDR3aa: CASSPNRGINEKLFF; CDR3nt: TGCGCCAGCAGCCCGAACAGGGGAATTAATGAAAAACTGTTTTTT; abundance: .; j_gene: TRBJ1-4; v_gene: TRBV5-1; d_gene: TRBD1
CDR3aa: CASSRTGSMNTGELFF; CDR3nt: TGTGCCAGCAGTAGGACAGGTTCCATGAACACCGGGGAGCTGTTTTTT; abundance: .; j_gene: TRBJ2-2; v_gene: TRBV27; d_gene: TRBD1